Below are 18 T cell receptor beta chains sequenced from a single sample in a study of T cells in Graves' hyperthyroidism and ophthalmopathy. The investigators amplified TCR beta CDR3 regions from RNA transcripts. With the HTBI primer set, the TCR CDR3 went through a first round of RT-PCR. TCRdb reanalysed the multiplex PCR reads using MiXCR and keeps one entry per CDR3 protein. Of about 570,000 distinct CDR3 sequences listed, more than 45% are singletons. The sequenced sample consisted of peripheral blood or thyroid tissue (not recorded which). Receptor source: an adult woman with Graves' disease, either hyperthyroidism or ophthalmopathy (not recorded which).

This CDR3 reads CASFGGFVYGYTF. The CDR3 DNA is TGTGCCAGTTTTGGCGGATTCGTCTATGGCTACACCTTC. The chain links TRBV11-2 to TRBJ1-2; D is uncertain. Germline V gene sequence: CDR1 SGHAT, CDR2 FQNNGV. Trimming took 9 bases from V and 4 from J, leaving 15 bases between them. This CDR3 is 13 amino acids long. The full variable domain, completed using reference TRBV11-2 and TRBJ1-2, is EAGVAQSPRYKIIEKRQSVAFWCNPISGHATLYWYQQILGQGPKLLIQFQNNGVVDDSQLPKDRFSAERLKGVDSTLKIQPAKLEDSAVYLCASFGGFVYGYTFGSGTRLTVV.

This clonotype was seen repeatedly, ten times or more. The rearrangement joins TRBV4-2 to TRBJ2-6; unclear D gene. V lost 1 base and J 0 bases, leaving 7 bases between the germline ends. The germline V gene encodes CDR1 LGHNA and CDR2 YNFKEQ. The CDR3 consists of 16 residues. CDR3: CASSQAKTSGANVLTF. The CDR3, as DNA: TGTGCCAGCAGCCAAGCCAAGACCTCTGGGGCCAACGTCCTGACTTTC.

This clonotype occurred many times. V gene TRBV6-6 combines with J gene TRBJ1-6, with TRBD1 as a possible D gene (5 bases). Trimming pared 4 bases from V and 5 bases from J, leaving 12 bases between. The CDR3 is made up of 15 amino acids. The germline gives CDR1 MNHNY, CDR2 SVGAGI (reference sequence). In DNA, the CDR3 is TGTGCCAGCAGTTTCCGGACATGGAATAATTCACCCCTCCACTTT. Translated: CASSFRTWNNSPLHF.

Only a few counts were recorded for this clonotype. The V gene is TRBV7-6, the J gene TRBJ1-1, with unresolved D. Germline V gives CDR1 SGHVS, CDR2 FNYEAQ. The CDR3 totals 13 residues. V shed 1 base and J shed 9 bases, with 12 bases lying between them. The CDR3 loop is CASSLGEASKAFF. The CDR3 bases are TGTGCCAGCAGCTTAGGTGAGGCGTCGAAAGCTTTCTTT.

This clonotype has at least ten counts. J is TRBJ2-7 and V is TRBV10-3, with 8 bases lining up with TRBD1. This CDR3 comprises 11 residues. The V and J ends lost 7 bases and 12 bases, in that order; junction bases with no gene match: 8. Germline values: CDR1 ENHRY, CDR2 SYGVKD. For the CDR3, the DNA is TGTGCCATCAATCCGGGGGACAGGATGTACTTC. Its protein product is CAINPGDRMYF.

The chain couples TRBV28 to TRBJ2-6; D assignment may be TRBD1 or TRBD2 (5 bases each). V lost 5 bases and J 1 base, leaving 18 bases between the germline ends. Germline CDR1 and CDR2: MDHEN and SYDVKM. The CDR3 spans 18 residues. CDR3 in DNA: TGTGCCAGCAGTGCTCCCGGGACGGACCAATCTGGGGCCAACGTCCTGACTTTC. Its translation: CASSAPGTDQSGANVLTF.

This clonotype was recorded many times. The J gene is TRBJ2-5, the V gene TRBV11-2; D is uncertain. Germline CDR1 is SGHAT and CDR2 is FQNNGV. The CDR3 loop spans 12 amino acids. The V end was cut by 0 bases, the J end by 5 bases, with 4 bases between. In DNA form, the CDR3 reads TGTGCCAGCAGCTTAGATCTCGAGACCCAGTACTTC. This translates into CASSLDLETQYF.

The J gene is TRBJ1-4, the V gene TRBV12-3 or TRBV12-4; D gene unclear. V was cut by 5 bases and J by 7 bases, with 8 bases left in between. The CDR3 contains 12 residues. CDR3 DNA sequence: TGTGCCAGCAGTGAAGGACCTGAAAAACTGTTTTTT. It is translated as CASSEGPEKLFF.

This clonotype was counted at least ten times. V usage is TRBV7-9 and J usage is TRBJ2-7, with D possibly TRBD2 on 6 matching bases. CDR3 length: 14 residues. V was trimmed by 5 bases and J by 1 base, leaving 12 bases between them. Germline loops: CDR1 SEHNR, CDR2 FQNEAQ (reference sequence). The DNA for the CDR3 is TGTGCCAGCAGCCCCGCTAGCGAATCCTACGAGCAGTACTTC. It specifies CASSPASESYEQYF.

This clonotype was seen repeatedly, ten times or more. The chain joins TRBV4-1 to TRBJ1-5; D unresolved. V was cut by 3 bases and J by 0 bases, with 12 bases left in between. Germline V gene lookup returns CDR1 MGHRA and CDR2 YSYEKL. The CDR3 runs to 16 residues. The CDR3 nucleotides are TGCGCCAGCAGCCACCCGTTAGGAGTTAGCAATCAGCCCCAGCATTTT. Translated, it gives CASSHPLGVSNQPQHF.

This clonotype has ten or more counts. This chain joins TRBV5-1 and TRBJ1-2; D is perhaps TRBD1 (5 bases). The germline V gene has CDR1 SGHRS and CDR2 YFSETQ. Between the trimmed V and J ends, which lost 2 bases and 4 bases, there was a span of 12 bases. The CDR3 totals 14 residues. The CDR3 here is CASSLYQGRYGYTF. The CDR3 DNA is TGCGCCAGCAGCTTATATCAGGGCCGCTATGGCTACACCTTC.

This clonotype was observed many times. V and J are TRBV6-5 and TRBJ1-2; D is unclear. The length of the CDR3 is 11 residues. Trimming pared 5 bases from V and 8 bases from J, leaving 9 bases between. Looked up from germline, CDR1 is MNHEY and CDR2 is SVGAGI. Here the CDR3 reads CASSPGGGYTF. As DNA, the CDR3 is TGTGCCAGCAGTCCAGGAGGCGGCTACACCTTC.

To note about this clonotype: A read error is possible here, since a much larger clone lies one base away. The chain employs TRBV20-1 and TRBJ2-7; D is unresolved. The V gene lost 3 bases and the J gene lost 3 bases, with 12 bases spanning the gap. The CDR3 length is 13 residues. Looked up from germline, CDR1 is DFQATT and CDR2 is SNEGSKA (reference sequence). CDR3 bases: TGCAGTGCTAGTAGGCTCCTGGACTACGAGCAGTACTTC. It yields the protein CSASRLLDYEQYF.

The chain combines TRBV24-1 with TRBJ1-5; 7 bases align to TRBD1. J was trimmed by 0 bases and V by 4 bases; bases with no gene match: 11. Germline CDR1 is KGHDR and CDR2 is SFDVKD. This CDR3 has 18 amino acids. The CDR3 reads CATSDTTRTGNSNQPQHF. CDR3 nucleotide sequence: TGTGCCACCAGTGACACAACCAGGACAGGTAATAGCAATCAGCCCCAGCATTTT.

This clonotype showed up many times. DNA of the CDR3: TGCAGTGCCAGCCTATGGGGGGAGAATTACTACGAGCAGTACTTC. Encoded protein: CSASLWGENYYEQYF. The chain carries TRBV20-1 and TRBJ2-7; D possibly corresponds to TRBD2 (6 bases). The CDR3 is made up of 15 amino acids. Between the trimmed V and J ends, which lost 6 bases and 3 bases, there was a span of 21 bases. Germline V gives CDR1 DFQATT, CDR2 SNEGSKA (reference sequence).

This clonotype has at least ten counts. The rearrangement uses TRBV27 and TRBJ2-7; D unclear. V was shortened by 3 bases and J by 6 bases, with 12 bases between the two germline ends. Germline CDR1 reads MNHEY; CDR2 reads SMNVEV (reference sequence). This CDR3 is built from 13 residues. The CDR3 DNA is TGTGCCAGCAGTTTCCGGTCGGGCTCCGAGCAGTACTTC. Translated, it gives CASSFRSGSEQYF.

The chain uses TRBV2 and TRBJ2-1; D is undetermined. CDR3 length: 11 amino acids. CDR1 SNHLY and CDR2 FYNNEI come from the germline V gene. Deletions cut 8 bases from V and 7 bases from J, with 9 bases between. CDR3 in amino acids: CASPEGNEQFF. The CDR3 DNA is TGTGCCAGCCCCGAAGGGAATGAGCAGTTCTTC.

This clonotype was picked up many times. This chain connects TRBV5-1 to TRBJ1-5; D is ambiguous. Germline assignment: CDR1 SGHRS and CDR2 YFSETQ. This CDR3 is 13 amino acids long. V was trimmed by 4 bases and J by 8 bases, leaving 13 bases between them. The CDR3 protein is CASSPSGAEPQHF. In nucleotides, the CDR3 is TGCGCCAGCAGCCCTTCGGGCGCTGAGCCCCAGCATTTT.